This is a list of T cell receptor beta chains from one sample in a study of T cell changes during pregnancy in multiple sclerosis. The data were produced by immunoSEQ multiplex PCR, yet TCRdb's version contains in-frame clones alone and is incomplete. The sample shows tens of thousands of clones, around 90% of them seen only once. This specimen was peripheral blood, taken before pregnancy. All receptors derive from a female donor with multiple sclerosis, enrolled in a pregnancy study. Each CDR3 is given with its conserved first and last residue. A D gene is named only where the DNA matches it firmly. Clone size, where shown, is once, few, many, or a class for clones that have expanded.

>TRBJ2-1|.|TRBV14|.
TGTGCCAGCAGCCAAGCCCCACACGGGAATGAGCAGTTCTTC
CASSQAPHGNEQFF
>TRBJ1-1|.|TRBV7-9|.
TGTGCCAGCAGCCCCATACTACCGTCAGGGTCCACTGAAGCTTTCTTT
CASSPILPSGSTEAFF
>TRBJ2-1|TRBD1|TRBV6-6|.
TGTGCCAGCAGGCAACAGGGGAATGAGCAGTTCTTC
CASRQQGNEQFF
>TRBJ2-3|TRBD1|TRBV15|.
TGTGCCACCAGCAGGGCACAGGGGGCTAGCACAGATACGCAGTATTTT
CATSRAQGASTDTQYF
>TRBJ2-7|.|TRBV2|.
TGTGCCAGCAGTGAGGGCAGGGAAGGCGAGCAGTACTTC
CASSEGREGEQYF
>TRBJ1-1|.|TRBV2|.
TGTGCCAGCAGCGTCGACAGGCCCAGCACTGAAGCTTTCTTT
CASSVDRPSTEAFF
>TRBJ1-3|TRBD1|TRBV9|.
TGTGCCAGCAGCGTGGGACAGGGGGCGAGCTCTGGAAACACCATATATTTT
CASSVGQGASSGNTIYF
>TRBJ1-2|.|TRBV28|.
TGTGCCAGCAGCCAGGGTCAGGCTAACTATGGCTACACCTTC
CASSQGQANYGYTF
>TRBJ1-3|.|TRBV6-5|.
TGTGCCAGCAGTTGGTCCCGGGGAGTCTCTGGAAACACCATATATTTT
CASSWSRGVSGNTIYF
>TRBJ1-3|.|TRBV7-9|.
TGTGCCAGCAGCTTATTTGAGGGCTCTGGAAACACCATATATTTT
CASSLFEGSGNTIYF
>TRBJ1-4|.|TRBV7-9|.
TGTGCCAGCAGTTTGTGGGAACAGGGAAACGAAAAACTGTTTTTT
CASSLWEQGNEKLFF
>TRBJ2-7|TRBD1|TRBV29-1|.
TGCAGCGTCCGAGGACAGGGAAGGAACGAGCAGTACTTC
CSVRGQGRNEQYF
>TRBJ2-2|.|TRBV4-1|.
TGCGCCAGCAGCCAAGGGGGGCAGAAAGACGCGAACACCGGGGAGCTGTTTTTT
CASSQGGQKDANTGELFF
>TRBJ2-7|.|TRBV13|.
TGTGCCAGCAGCCCGCGCGCGTCCCACGAGCAGTACTTC
CASSPRASHEQYF
>TRBJ2-7|TRBD1|TRBV19|.
TGTGCCAGTAGTATGACCGGGACAGTATTCCACGAGCAGTACTTC
CASSMTGTVFHEQYF
>TRBJ2-2|TRBD1|TRBV11-1|.
TGTGCCAGCAGCTTAGCCCCGCAGGGGGCGATCACCGGGGAGCTGTTTTTT
CASSLAPQGAITGELFF
>TRBJ2-3|TRBD2|TRBV9|once
TGTGCCAGCAGAGCTTTAGCGGGTTCTAGCACAGATACGCAGTATTTT
CASRALAGSSTDTQYF
>TRBJ2-2|.|TRBV6-1|.
TGTGCCAGCAGGGTAACTGCAGGGATCACCGGGGAGCTGTTTTTT
CASRVTAGITGELFF
>TRBJ1-2|.|TRBV4-1|few
TGCGCCAGCAGCCAACTGGGGGGGCCCAATGGCTACACCTTC
CASSQLGGPNGYTF
>TRBJ2-7|TRBD2|TRBV18|once
TGTGCCAGCTCACTCGGGACTAGGACCTACGAGCAGTACTTC
CASSLGTRTYEQYF
>TRBJ2-7|TRBD1|TRBV2|.
TGTGCCAGCACTTCCGGGACAGGCCGTACCTACGAGCAGTACTTC
CASTSGTGRTYEQYF
>TRBJ1-5|.|TRBV30|.
TGTGCCTGGGCCGGACAAAGCAATCAGCCCCAGCATTTT
CAWAGQSNQPQHF